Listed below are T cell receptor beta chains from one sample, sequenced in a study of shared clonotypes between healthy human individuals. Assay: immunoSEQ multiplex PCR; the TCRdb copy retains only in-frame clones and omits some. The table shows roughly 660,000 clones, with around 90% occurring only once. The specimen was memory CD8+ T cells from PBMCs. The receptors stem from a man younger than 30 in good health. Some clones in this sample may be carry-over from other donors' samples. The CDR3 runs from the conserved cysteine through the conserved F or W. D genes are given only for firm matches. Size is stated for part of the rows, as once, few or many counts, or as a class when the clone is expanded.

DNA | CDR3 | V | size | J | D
TGTGCCAGCAGACATATCACCCCGACAGAGGATGGCTACACCTTC | CASRHITPTEDGYTF | TRBV27 | - | TRBJ1-2 | -
TGCGCCAGCAGCCGGGCCCCCGGGGTCTACAATGAGCAGTTCTTC | CASSRAPGVYNEQFF | TRBV4-1 | - | TRBJ2-1 | -
TGTGCCAGCAGTTTATCAAATTCCAATGAGCAGTTCTTC | CASSLSNSNEQFF | TRBV27 | - | TRBJ2-1 | -
TGCGCCAGCAGCCAAGGGGGTAGCGGGAGGCAAACAGATACGCAGTATTTT | CASSQGGSGRQTDTQYF | TRBV4-3 | - | TRBJ2-3 | TRBD2
TGTGCCAGCAGTTTCTTCATCCGGGGTCGTGGTGAGCAGTTCTTC | CASSFFIRGRGEQFF | TRBV28 | - | TRBJ2-1 | -
TGTGCCAGTAGTGTGACAAGCGGAGACACTGAAGCTTTCTTT | CASSVTSGDTEAFF | TRBV19 | - | TRBJ1-1 | -
TGTGCCAGCAGCCAAGATGCGGGGAAGACTGAAGCTTTCTTT | CASSQDAGKTEAFF | TRBV4-2 | few | TRBJ1-1 | -
TGTGCCAGTACTGTGGATCTACCCAGCTCCTACAATGAGCAGTTCTTC | CASTVDLPSSYNEQFF | TRBV19 | - | TRBJ2-1 | -
TGCGCCAGCAGCCAAGATGGCAGAGAGAACACTGAAGCTTTCTTT | CASSQDGRENTEAFF | TRBV4-3 | - | TRBJ1-1 | -
TGCGCCAGCAGCTTGGAGGTGGGAAAGAACACTGAAGCTTTCTTT | CASSLEVGKNTEAFF | TRBV5-1 | - | TRBJ1-1 | -
TGTGCCTGGAGCGGACGTGGGACTAGCGGGAGTGACAATGAGCAGTTCTTC | CAWSGRGTSGSDNEQFF | TRBV30 | once | TRBJ2-1 | TRBD2
TGTGCCAGCAGCTCATACAGGGGGCGGGAGAGCAATCAGCCCCAGCATTTT | CASSSYRGRESNQPQHF | TRBV7-8 | - | TRBJ1-5 | TRBD1
TGCGCCAGCAGCCAAGAGGGGCTAGACCTGGAGGAGCAGTTCTTC | CASSQEGLDLEEQFF | TRBV4-1 | - | TRBJ2-1 | -
TGTGCCAGCAGCTTCGGGACAGGGAACTACGAGCAGTACTTC | CASSFGTGNYEQYF | TRBV5-4 | - | TRBJ2-7 | TRBD1
TGTGCCAGCAGCTCCGGGACTATCTCGTACCAAGAGACCCAGTACTTC | CASSSGTISYQETQYF | TRBV7-9 | - | TRBJ2-5 | TRBD2
TGTGCCAGCTCGCCTTACCCAGGGGATCATGAAAAACTGTTTTTT | CASSPYPGDHEKLFF | TRBV18 | few | TRBJ1-4 | -
TGTGCCACCACCGTTGGGACAGCGTTATCCTACGAGCAGTACTTC | CATTVGTALSYEQYF | TRBV7-9 | - | TRBJ2-7 | TRBD1
TGTGCCAGCACGACAGGGGGCGTCACCGGGGAGCTGTTTTTT | CASTTGGVTGELFF | TRBV6-5 | - | TRBJ2-2 | TRBD1
TGTGCCAGCAGTTTCCTAGCGGGAGACTCCTACGAGCAGTACTTC | CASSFLAGDSYEQYF | TRBV2 | - | TRBJ2-7 | TRBD2
TGCGCCAGCAGCCCCGTGGCGTTGGTAAATGAAAAACTGTTTTTT | CASSPVALVNEKLFF | TRBV5-1 | - | TRBJ1-4 | -
TGTGCCAGCAGTGCTGGGGTTTGGACAGGGGTAATGTTTAGCAATCAGCCCCAGCATTTT | CASSAGVWTGVMFSNQPQHF | TRBV6-1 | - | TRBJ1-5 | TRBD1
TGTGCCAGCAGTTTACTGACTAGCGGGGGGGCTGATACGCAGTATTTT | CASSLLTSGGADTQYF | TRBV27 | once | TRBJ2-3 | TRBD2
TGTGCCAGCAACTCTGACTGGACCGGGAACTATGGCTACACCTTC | CASNSDWTGNYGYTF | TRBV7-9 | - | TRBJ1-2 | -